This T cell receptor beta chain was observed in a study of spatial heterogeneity in lung cancer. Looking at the study overall: Among detected sequences, beta-chain ones consistently exceeded alpha-chain ones in number. On average, each unique TCR and UMI combination appeared more than ten times in raw reads.

The germline gives CDR1 SGHRS, CDR2 YFSETQ. This CDR3 comprises 13 residues. V gave up 2 bases and J gave up 5 bases, with 8 bases separating them. MiXCR, run by TCRdb on the 5' RACE reads, gives a single entry per CDR3 protein. The sample yields 4,500 to 6,500 distinct CDR3 sequences, 10% to 15% seen once. This clonotype was recorded many times. Regarding time point: sample taken at primary tumor resection. 55 to 80 TRACERx patients with early, untreated non-small cell lung cancer donated samples. Whole RNA was taken from tumor, nontumor lung or frozen PBMC; it was then sequenced unsorted. The starting material was normal lung tissue next to the tumor, obtained at surgery. The V and J genes are TRBV5-1 and TRBJ2-1; D not certain. This receptor was taken from a female donor with early-stage non-small cell lung cancer. The CDR3 protein is CASSLTDDNEQFF. The CDR3 DNA follows: TGCGCCAGCAGCTTAACAGACGACAATGAGCAGTTCTTC.